This TCR beta chain was captured in a study of blood T cells in healthy people across ages (dated by TCRdb to between 2015 and 2017). Turning to the overall study: In model experiments, roughly one uniquely barcoded TCR beta cDNA molecule per two T cells was captured by template switching. To track age-related changes in TCR beta repertoire diversity, the study relied on deep sequencing normalized with unique cDNA molecular identifiers. To avoid experimental bias, donors of different ages were distributed randomly across sequencing lanes. Four age groups were formed from the donors: young (average about 17 years), middle-aged (just under 40), aged (about 62) and long-lived (82). The study analyzed two additional independent replicas of 1 million unique cDNA reads from the same blood draw for two donors, one aged 18 to 30 and one aged 80 or older.

Including the terminal cysteine and phenylalanine, the CDR3 comprises 16 residues. The DNA shown is the 48-base CDR3, in frame from base 1. A distance of 17 bases separates the germline ends of V and J, which lose 3 bases and 8 bases respectively. What the research found in general, with its limitations: Total diversity estimates from one million sequenced T cells were considered lower bounds and underestimates. The percentage of naive T cells measured by flow cytometry correlated strongly with observed TCR beta diversity. Compared with the aged group, the long-lived group had more naive CD4+ T cells, fewer expanded clones and increased TCR diversity, suggesting age selection. Because the CMV infection status of the donors was unknown, age-related changes in expanded clonotypes may potentially have been confounded. As age increased, observed TCR beta diversity per million T cells dropped in a roughly linear way, and a significant reduction was already evident by age around 41. Since profiling was done on bulk unsorted PBMCs, naive and antigen-experienced compartments could not be conclusively compared.

Points on this clonotype: Its antigen remains undetermined. Base quality data are lacking; no much larger clone is found one base away.

The donors were 40 or so Caucasian individuals from Russia, aged roughly 6 to 100 years, who were systemically healthy. Ten milliliters of peripheral blood were drawn from each donor into EDTA-treated Vacutainer tubes. Ficoll-Paque density-gradient centrifugation was used to isolate PBMCs, with at least 6 million obtained per sample. Trizol reagent was used to extract total RNA from the PBMCs, yielding at least 5.5 micrograms per sample. For every donor, flow cytometry on a PBMC aliquot measured the percentage of naive CD45RAhigh/CD27high T cells. The library was built by means of 5' RACE. Sequencing was performed on an Illumina HiSeq 2500. A second roughly 6 to 11 cycle PCR used a sample-barcoded 5' primer and a J-beta primer mix. Each TCR beta cDNA molecule received a unique molecular identifier from a template-switch 5' adaptor carrying 12 random nucleotides. Each sample yielded at least 2.5 million CDR3-containing paired-end reads. First-strand cDNA was synthesized from all RNA with the Mint cDNA synthesis kit, primed by a TRBC-specific oligonucleotide. All cDNA was treated with uracil-DNA glycosylase and then went through a first 18-cycle PCR with the universal primers M1SS and BC2_uni_R. Per the source publication's procedure: Normalization of each sample was performed by random selection of 1 million high-quality reads, each carrying a distinct molecular identifier. Reads with shared molecular identifiers were discarded instead of being binned into consensus sequences. CDR3 identification, clonotype clustering and error correction used MiTCR with a Q25 quality threshold and the strictest error-elimination algorithm. A nonparametric unseen species model with Euler transformation was used to estimate lower-bound total TCR beta diversity. TCRdb reprocessing: public reads trimmed at Q25 with fastp, clones called with MiXCR, in-frame beta chains kept. Identical CDR3 protein sequences are pooled into one entry, listed with their most common genes and DNA. TCRdb, not the original authors, processed these V and J calls. The sample includes 1 million or so distinct CDR3 sequences, with 40% to 55% observed a single time. The biggest ten clones account for around 18% of the sample.

This clonotype was obtained from a woman aged 55-70 years in good health. This sequence uses TRBV12-3 or TRBV12-4 and TRBJ1-6; the D gene is perhaps TRBD1, on 5 matching bases. The specimen was blood. The CDR3: CASSFRTGVRDSPLHF. The DNA reads as follows: TGTGCCAGCAGTTTTCGGACGGGGGTAAGGGATTCACCCCTCCACTTT.